A single sample is the source of the 22 T cell receptor beta chains below, sequenced in a study of T-cell memory formation after mild COVID-19. TCRdb redid the calling of the 5' RACE reads with MiXCR, one entry per CDR3 protein. The repertoire holds 190,000 or so distinct CDR3 sequences, with 20% to 25% as singletons. Sequenced material: PBMCs or a T cell subset sorted from them (not recorded which). The receptors derive from an adult woman who had mild COVID-19 (a few samples of this study predate the infection). Cell type and time point are not known.

CDR3 bases: TGCAGCGTCGGGACGAGAATAAGCACAGATACGCAGTATTTT. Its protein product is CSVGTRISTDTQYF. This chain links TRBV29-1 with TRBJ2-3; D assignment may be TRBD1 or TRBD2 (5 bases each). The CDR3 contains 14 residues. Germline CDR1 SQVTM, CDR2 ANQGSEA. Trimming removed 6 bases from V and 0 bases from J, with 13 bases in between.

This clonotype was observed many times. This chain connects TRBV5-6 to TRBJ2-7, with unresolved D. The length of the CDR3 is 13 residues. The V and J ends lost 0 bases and 3 bases respectively, with 7 bases between them. CDR1 is SGHDT, CDR2 YYEEEE, per germline. The CDR3 DNA sequence: TGTGCCAGCAGCTTGGGCAGCTACTACGAGCAGTACTTC. Residues: CASSLGSYYEQYF.

The chain couples TRBV19 to TRBJ2-3; D call uncertain. Trimming took off 0 bases at V and 3 bases at J, with 13 bases between the two ends. CDR1 LNHDA and CDR2 SQIVND come from the germline V gene (reference sequence). The CDR3 extends over 16 amino acids. As DNA, the CDR3 is TGTGCCAGTAGTATAGATGACGGGCACGGGACAGATACGCAGTATTTT. Translation: CASSIDDGHGTDTQYF. Looking up the rest from reference TRBV19 and TRBJ2-3 gives the full variable domain: DGGITQSPKYLFRKEGQNVTLSCEQNLNHDAMYWYRQDPGQGLRLIYYSQIVNDFQKGDIAEGYSVSREKKESFPLTVTSAQKNPTAFYLCASSIDDGHGTDTQYFGPGTRLTVL.

This clonotype was observed a handful of times. CDR3 bases: TGTGCCAGTAGTATAAGCGGAGATACGCAGTATTTT. Its translation is CASSISGDTQYF. The V call is TRBV19, the J call TRBJ2-3; possibly TRBD2 for D (5 bases). This CDR3 has 12 residues. V gave up 2 bases and J gave up 5 bases, with 5 bases separating them. Germline V gives CDR1 LNHDA, CDR2 SQIVND (reference sequence).

This clonotype was detected ten times or more. V gene TRBV2 combines with J gene TRBJ2-7, with a weak D call TRBD1 (5 bases). Germline CDR1 and CDR2: SNHLY and FYNNEI. Trimming removed 8 bases at V and 3 bases at J, with 14 bases between. The CDR3 is 13 amino acids. CDR3 DNA: TGTGCCAGCGAACAGGCCCTGGGCTACGAGCAGTACTTC. As protein: CASEQALGYEQYF.

This clonotype was seen more than once but under ten times. The chain is built from TRBV7-6 and TRBJ2-1; maybe TRBD1 (6 bases). Germline CDR1 reads SGHVS; CDR2 reads FNYEAQ. V lost 5 bases and J 15 bases, leaving 14 bases between the germline ends. CDR3 length: 11 amino acids. DNA for the CDR3: TGTGCCAGCAGCCAAGACAGGTTTCGGTTCTTC. Protein sequence: CASSQDRFRFF.

This clonotype showed up just a few times. The gene calls are TRBV5-1 and TRBJ2-2; a possible D gene is TRBD2 (5 bases). CDR1 and CDR2 (germline): SGHRS, YFSETQ. CDR3 size: 15 residues. V shed 4 bases and J shed 1 base, with 11 bases lying between them. The CDR3 coding sequence is TGCGCCAGCAGCCAGGTTGGAGGGAACACCGGGGAGCTGTTTTTT. It is translated as CASSQVGGNTGELFF.

The chain has TRBV5-6 and TRBJ1-2, with D possibly TRBD1 on 6 matching bases. V lost 3 bases to trimming and J lost 2 bases, with 8 bases between them. Germline V gene data show CDR1 as SGHDT and CDR2 as YYEEEE. There are 13 residues in the CDR3. The CDR3 sequence is CASSSGQNYGYTF. As DNA, the CDR3 is TGTGCCAGCAGCTCCGGACAGAACTATGGCTACACCTTC. The full variable domain, with the rest looked up from reference TRBV5-6 and TRBJ1-2, is DAGVTQSPTHLIKTRGQQVTLRCSPKSGHDTVSWYQQALGQGPQFIFQYYEEEERQRGNFPDRFSGHQFPNYSSELNVNALLLGDSALYLCASSSGQNYGYTFGSGTRLTVV.

Many counts were recorded for this clonotype. A read error may account for a junction end that differs from germline. V usage is TRBV4-1 and J usage is TRBJ2-1; 15 bases match TRBD2. The CDR3 has 16 residues. Germline CDR1 is MGHRA and CDR2 is YSYEKL. The CDR3 is CASSLRTSGRADEQFF. Written as DNA, the CDR3 is TGCGCCAGCAGCTTACGGACTAGCGGGAGGGCTGATGAACAGTTCTTC.

This clonotype showed up just a few times. The rearrangement links TRBV6-5 to TRBJ1-2; D not resolved. This CDR3 comprises 14 residues. Germline lookup yields CDR1 MNHEY and CDR2 SVGAGI. Deletions cut 7 bases from V and 4 bases from J, with 16 bases between. The DNA for the CDR3 is TGTGCCAGCACCCCCGCGCCGGTTGTCTATGGCTACACCTTC. This sequence encodes CASTPAPVVYGYTF.

The chain uses TRBV20-1 and TRBJ2-1, with D perhaps matching TRBD1 (5 bases). CDR1 is DFQATT, CDR2 SNEGSKA, per germline (reference sequence). V was pared by 6 bases and J by 2 bases, with 14 bases between. CDR3 size: 14 residues. The CDR3 DNA sequence: TGCAGTGCCAGGGAATTGGGGACCTACAATGAGCAGTTCTTC. Its translation is CSARELGTYNEQFF.

This clonotype showed up just a few times. This sequence joins TRBV20-1 and TRBJ2-1, with 8 positions matching TRBD2. V gave up 8 bases and J gave up 4 bases; unmatched junction bases: 7. The CDR3 is 13 residues long. CDR1 is DFQATT, CDR2 SNEGSKA, per germline (reference sequence). The CDR3 sequence is CSLASGLYNEQFF. CDR3 coding DNA: TGCAGTCTTGCTAGCGGGCTGTACAATGAGCAGTTCTTC.

V usage is TRBV9 and J usage is TRBJ1-1; D might be TRBD1 (5 bases). This CDR3 spans 12 amino acids. V was trimmed by 4 bases and J by 11 bases, leaving 15 bases between them. CDR1 and CDR2 (germline): SGDLS, YYNGEE. This CDR3 is CASSRGDYLAFF. CDR3 DNA: TGTGCCAGCAGCCGAGGGGACTATTTGGCTTTCTTT.

This clonotype has a handful of counts. The chain employs TRBV7-9 and TRBJ2-3; unclear D gene. Germline CDR1 is SEHNR and CDR2 is FQNEAQ (reference sequence). The CDR3 covers 16 residues. Deletions cut 8 bases from V and 0 bases from J, with 18 bases between. The CDR3 spells CASVNHGPPSTDTQYF. The CDR3 coding sequence is TGTGCCAGCGTCAACCACGGGCCTCCTAGCACAGATACGCAGTATTTT. Using reference TRBV7-9 and TRBJ2-3 for the parts outside the CDR3, the full variable domain is DTGVSQNPRHKITKRGQNVTFRCDPISEHNRLYWYRQTLGQGPEFLTYFQNEAQLEKSRLLSDRFSAERPKGSFSTLEIQRTEQGDSAMYLCASVNHGPPSTDTQYFGPGTRLTVL.

This clonotype was seen more than once but under ten times. V usage is TRBV7-8 and J usage is TRBJ2-1, with 8 bases aligning to TRBD2. V dropped 5 bases and J dropped 0; count of bases not matched to a gene: 3. The CDR3 is 15 amino acids. Germline CDR1 reads SGHVS; CDR2 reads FQNEAQ. The CDR3 here is CASSNSGSSYNEQFF. CDR3 bases: TGTGCCAGCAGCAACAGCGGGAGCTCCTACAATGAGCAGTTCTTC.

The chain is built from TRBV7-9 and TRBJ1-1; 8 nucleotides align to TRBD1. The V segment lost 4 bases and the J segment 5 bases; nucleotides outside the gene matches: 9. CDR1 and CDR2 from the germline V gene are SEHNR and FQNEAQ (reference sequence). The CDR3 length is 15 residues. Written as DNA, the CDR3 is TGTGCCAGCAGCTACCTGGACAGGGATGGTACTGAAGCTTTCTTT. Translated: CASSYLDRDGTEAFF.

The CDR3 is CASSPFREPWETQYF. The CDR3 coding sequence is TGTGCCAGCAGTCCCTTCAGGGAACCGTGGGAGACCCAGTACTTC. The chain has TRBV12-3 or TRBV12-4 and TRBJ2-5, with D perhaps matching TRBD1 (5 bases). This CDR3 contains 15 residues. V lost 5 bases and J 5 bases, leaving 18 bases between the germline ends.

The chain recombines TRBV19 with TRBJ1-1; TRBD1 is a possible D gene (5 bases). The germline gives CDR1 LNHDA, CDR2 SQIVND (reference sequence). The CDR3 has 14 amino acids. V was trimmed by 4 bases and J by 3 bases, leaving 12 bases between them. In DNA form, the CDR3 reads TGTGCCAGTAGTAGGCAGGGAGGGGACACTGAAGCTTTCTTT. Its protein product is CASSRQGGDTEAFF.

The chain has TRBV6-2 or TRBV6-3 and TRBJ2-7; D is unresolved. This CDR3 has 14 residues. The V gene lost 7 bases and the J gene lost 0 bases, with 13 bases spanning the gap. Looked up from germline, CDR1 is MNHEY and CDR2 is SVGEGT. CDR3: CASIQPSGSYEQYF. The CDR3 nucleotides read TGTGCCAGCATCCAACCCAGTGGCTCCTACGAGCAGTACTTC.

V usage is TRBV6-1 and J usage is TRBJ2-7, with unresolved D. The CDR3 covers 15 residues. Germline V lookup: CDR1 MNHNS, CDR2 SASEGT. Trimming cost V 0 bases and J 2 bases, with 11 bases left between them. CDR3 residues: CASSEASGSTYEQYF. The CDR3 DNA reads TGTGCCAGCAGTGAAGCCAGTGGCAGTACCTACGAGCAGTACTTC.

Concerning this clonotype itself: The germline gene is not matched at one end of the junction; a read error may be the cause. The CDR3 reads CASSPPLGQNTVELFF. The CDR3 DNA is TGTGCCAGCAGTCCCCCGCTGGGGCAGAACACCGTGGAGCTGTTTTTT. The chain recombines TRBV12-3 or TRBV12-4 with TRBJ2-2; TRBD1 might be the D (5 bases). CDR3 length: 16 residues.

This clonotype was observed at least ten times. This sequence joins TRBV7-6 and TRBJ2-1, with a weak D call TRBD2 (6 bases). CDR1 and CDR2 from the germline V gene are SGHVS and FNYEAQ. This CDR3 comprises 16 residues. The V end lost 2 bases, the J end lost 1 base, and 12 bases lay between the germline ends. CDR3 sequence (DNA): TGTGCCAGCAGCTTACTGACTAGTTCGTCCTACAATGAGCAGTTCTTC. It is translated as CASSLLTSSSYNEQFF.